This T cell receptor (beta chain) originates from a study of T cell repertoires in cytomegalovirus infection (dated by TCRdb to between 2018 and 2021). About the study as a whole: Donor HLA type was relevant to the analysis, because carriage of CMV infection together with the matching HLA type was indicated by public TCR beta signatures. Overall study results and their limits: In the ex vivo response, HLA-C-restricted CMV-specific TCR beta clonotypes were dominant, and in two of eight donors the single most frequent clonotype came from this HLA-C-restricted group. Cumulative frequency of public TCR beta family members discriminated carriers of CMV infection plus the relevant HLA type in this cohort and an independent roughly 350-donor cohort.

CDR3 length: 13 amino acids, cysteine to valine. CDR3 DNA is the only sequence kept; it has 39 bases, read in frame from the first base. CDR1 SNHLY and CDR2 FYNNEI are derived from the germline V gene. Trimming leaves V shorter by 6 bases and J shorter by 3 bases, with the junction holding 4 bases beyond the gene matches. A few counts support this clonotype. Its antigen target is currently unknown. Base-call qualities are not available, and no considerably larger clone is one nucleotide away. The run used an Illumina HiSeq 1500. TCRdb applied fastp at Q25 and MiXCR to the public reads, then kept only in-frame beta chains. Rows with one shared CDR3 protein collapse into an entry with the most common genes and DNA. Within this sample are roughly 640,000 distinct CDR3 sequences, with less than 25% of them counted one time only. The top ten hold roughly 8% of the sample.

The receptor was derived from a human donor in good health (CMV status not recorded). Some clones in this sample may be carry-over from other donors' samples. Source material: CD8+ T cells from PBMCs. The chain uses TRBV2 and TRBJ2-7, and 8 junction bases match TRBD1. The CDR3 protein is CASRDGQGYEQYV. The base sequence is TGTGCCAGCAGGGACGGACAGGGCTACGAGCAGTACGTC.